The following is a T cell receptor beta chain sequence with its context. This CDR3 spans 11 amino acids. Trimming took 6 bases from V and 7 from J; bases not matched to a gene: 0. CDR1 is SGHAT, CDR2 FQDESV, per germline (reference sequence). TCRdb recomputed calls from the RT-PCR reads with MiXCR, one row per CDR3 protein. The sample has about 680,000 distinct CDR3 sequences, 14% seen once; the top ten hold 3.6%. The clonotype was recovered from a female donor in good health, serving as a healthy control. The genes are TRBV11-1 and TRBJ2-4, with 7 positions matching TRBD2. Sequencing was performed on memory CD4+ T cells from blood. The CDR3 is CASSSGNIQYF. Here the CDR3 DNA reads TGTGCCAGCAGTAGCGGGAACATTCAGTACTTC.